The source of this T cell receptor (beta chain) is a study of beta chain features in type 1 diabetes. Study details: In all, approximately 100,000,000 sorted cells from all samples were analyzed.

Study conclusions and caveats: Patients with type 1 diabetes carried fewer insertions and had more deletions at their VDJ junctions. People with Type 1 diabetes carried modestly yet significantly shorter TCRB CDR3s in all four CD4+ subsets. TCRB rearrangement may or may not be influenced by HLA type; here this remained unresolved.

The germline V and J ends were trimmed by 0 bases and 7 bases, with 6 bases remaining between them. There are 12 residues in the CDR3. The germline gives CDR1 ENHRY, CDR2 SYGVKD. This clone was seen a handful of times. The antigen is not known. Sequenced material consisted of expressed TCRB transcripts (all of the isolated RNA was reverse transcribed). Produced via immunoSEQ multiplex PCR; TCRdb's table is partial and in-frame only. The sample lists more than 300,000 clones; roughly 13% were seen once. The V call is TRBV10-3, the J call TRBJ2-5; TRBD2 might be the D (5 bases). The origin of this receptor is a woman aged 18-29 years with type 1 diabetes. The material sequenced was naive CD4+ T cells from blood. CDR3 protein: CAISESEGTQYF. The CDR3 DNA is TGTGCCATCAGTGAGTCTGAGGGGACCCAGTACTTC.